This passage covers 32 T cell receptor beta chains from one sample sequenced in a study of blood T cell repertoires in COVID-19. Sequencing used immunoSEQ multiplex PCR; TCRdb keeps in-frame clones, though not all of them. The sample has approximately 250,000 clones, approximately 88% seen once. Sequencing was performed on PBMCs or T cells enriched from blood (not recorded which). These receptors were collected from a woman between 35 and 50 years old with acute COVID-19.

The rearrangement links TRBV3-1 (or the pseudogene TRBV3-2) to TRBJ2-1; D may be TRBD1 (6 bases). This CDR3 contains 11 residues. Trimming left V 10 bases short and J 9 bases short, with 13 bases between. CDR1 and CDR2 (germline): LGHDT, YNNKEL (reference sequence). CDR3 sequence reads: CATRGFGEQFF. DNA of the CDR3: TGTGCCACAAGGGGGTTTGGTGAGCAGTTCTTC.

This sequence joins TRBV2 and TRBJ1-6; D may be TRBD1 (6 bases). The CDR3 contains 16 residues. CDR1 is SNHLY, CDR2 FYNNEI, per germline. Trimming removed 5 bases at V and 5 bases at J, with 16 bases between. CDR3 in DNA: TGTGCCAGCAGTACCAGGGGTGGGCTGAATAATTCACCCCTCCACTTT. This gives the protein CASSTRGGLNNSPLHF.

The V call is TRBV28, the J call TRBJ2-5, with a weak D call TRBD2 (5 bases). Germline V lookup: CDR1 MDHEN, CDR2 SYDVKM. Deletions cut 3 bases from V and 9 bases from J, with 14 bases between. The CDR3 is made up of 13 amino acids. The CDR3, as DNA: TGTGCCAGCAGTTTGTGGCAGACTACGCCCCAGTACTTC. The encoded protein is CASSLWQTTPQYF.

The table lists this clone with a count of one. The V and J genes are TRBV5-1 and TRBJ2-4; 7 bases line up with TRBD1. V gave up 4 bases and J gave up 1 base; unmatched junction bases: 11. CDR1 is SGHRS, CDR2 YFSETQ, per germline. This CDR3 contains 17 residues. The CDR3 loop reads CASSPAYRGVAKNIQYF. CDR3 bases: TGCGCCAGCAGCCCGGCGTACAGGGGAGTGGCCAAAAACATTCAGTACTTC.

This clone has a single count. The chain employs TRBV19 and TRBJ1-1; D unclear. Trimming left V 2 bases short and J 3 bases short, with 10 bases between. Looked up from germline, CDR1 is LNHDA and CDR2 is SQIVND (reference sequence). The CDR3 is 14 amino acids. The CDR3 coding sequence is TGTGCCAGTAGTATACGAGAACAGTACACTGAAGCTTTCTTT. Encoded protein: CASSIREQYTEAFF.

The chain recombines TRBV5-1 with TRBJ1-1; 10 nucleotides line up with TRBD1. This CDR3 has 15 residues. CDR1 is SGHRS and CDR2 is YFSETQ in the germline V gene. V dropped 2 bases and J dropped 8; count of bases not matched to a gene: 9. For the CDR3, the DNA is TGCGCCAGCAGCTTACCGGGACAGGGGTGGCGAGAAGCTTTCTTT. This translates into CASSLPGQGWREAFF.

J is TRBJ2-1 and V is TRBV7-3, with 7 bases lining up with TRBD1. Germline V gives CDR1 SGHTA, CDR2 FQGTGA. Trimming cost V 1 base and J 1 base; bases outside gene matches: 4. There are 16 residues in the CDR3. Here the CDR3 reads CASSLRGDSSYNEQFF. The CDR3 bases are TGTGCCAGCAGCTTAAGAGGGGACAGTTCCTACAATGAGCAGTTCTTC.

The V call is TRBV29-1, the J call TRBJ2-1; D uncertain. Per germline, CDR1 SQVTM and CDR2 ANQGSEA. Trimming shortened V by 2 bases and J by 3 bases, and 8 bases separated the two germline ends. The CDR3 is 13 residues long. CDR3 residues: CSVELGGYNEQFF. CDR3 DNA sequence: TGCAGCGTTGAACTAGGCGGCTACAATGAGCAGTTCTTC.

The rearrangement joins TRBV7-2 to TRBJ1-5; the match to TRBD1 covers 10 bases. The V gene end was trimmed by 5 bases and the J gene end by 0 bases; junction bases not matched to a gene: 10. CDR3 length: 18 residues. Germline V CDR1 and CDR2: SGHTA, FQGNSA. The CDR3 DNA reads as TGTGCCAGCAGCCGCGGACAGGGGGGTTTCTATAGCAATCAGCCCCAGCATTTT. Amino acids: CASSRGQGGFYSNQPQHF.

The chain employs TRBV5-4 and TRBJ1-2, with 7 bases identical to TRBD1. After removal of 0 bases from V and 7 bases from J, the junction contained 9 bases not matched to a gene. Germline values: CDR1 SGHNT, CDR2 YYREEE (reference sequence). This CDR3 has 15 residues. The CDR3 protein is CASSLGQGVFRGYTF. The CDR3 DNA is TGTGCCAGCAGCTTGGGACAGGGAGTCTTTCGTGGCTACACCTTC.

The chain employs TRBV4-3 and TRBJ2-2, with D perhaps TRBD2 (5 bases). CDR1 is LGHNA and CDR2 is YSLEER in the germline V gene. V lost 7 bases and J lost 1, with 13 bases in between. CDR3 length equals 15 residues. The DNA for the CDR3 is TGCGCCAGCAACCCGTCCAGCGGGAACACCGGGGAGCTGTTTTTT. It is translated as CASNPSSGNTGELFF.

The gene calls are TRBV5-1 and TRBJ2-5; D is perhaps TRBD2 (6 bases). The CDR3 is 16 residues long. In germline, CDR1 is SGHRS, CDR2 YFSETQ. V lost 5 bases and J 5 bases, leaving 22 bases between the germline ends. CDR3 sequence: CASRPPGLQSGETQYF. DNA for the CDR3: TGCGCCAGCAGACCTCCGGGACTCCAGTCGGGCGAGACCCAGTACTTC.

The J gene is TRBJ1-2, the V gene TRBV4-1; TRBD1 agrees at 7 bases. This CDR3 is 15 amino acids long. After removal of 4 bases from V and 7 bases from J, the junction contained 12 bases not matched to a gene. Germline assignment: CDR1 MGHRA and CDR2 YSYEKL. The CDR3 DNA reads as TGCGCCAGCAGCCCCACCACGACAGGGCTGCGTGGCTACACCTTC. The encoded protein is CASSPTTTGLRGYTF.

This clone has just one count. The J gene is TRBJ2-5, the V gene TRBV5-1, with D possibly matching TRBD1 (5 bases). V gave up 0 bases and J gave up 5 bases, with 17 bases separating them. In germline, CDR1 is SGHRS, CDR2 YFSETQ. CDR3 length: 16 residues. CDR3 sequence reads: CASSLDGAGPLETQYF. Written as DNA, the CDR3 is TGCGCCAGCAGCTTGGACGGCGCAGGGCCGTTGGAGACCCAGTACTTC.

The chain recombines TRBV19 with TRBJ1-5; the match to TRBD1 covers 10 bases. Germline CDR1 is LNHDA and CDR2 is SQIVND (reference sequence). This CDR3 is 14 amino acids long. Trimming took 6 bases from V and 4 from J; bases not matched to a gene: 3. CDR3 coding DNA: TGTGCCAGTAGGGGGACAGGGGTGAATCAGCCCCAGCATTTT. As protein: CASRGTGVNQPQHF. Full variable domain (remainder filled in from reference TRBV19 and TRBJ1-5): DGGITQSPKYLFRKEGQNVTLSCEQNLNHDAMYWYRQDPGQGLRLIYYSQIVNDFQKGDIAEGYSVSREKKESFPLTVTSAQKNPTAFYLCASRGTGVNQPQHFGDGTRLSIL.

This chain joins TRBV19 and TRBJ2-3, with 8 bases fitting TRBD2. CDR1 and CDR2 from the germline V gene are LNHDA and SQIVND (reference sequence). The length of the CDR3 is 15 residues. V shed 5 bases and J 4 bases; nucleotides not matched to a gene: 8. CDR3 DNA sequence: TGTGCCAGTAGTGAGACTAGCGACTACCCAGATACGCAGTATTTT. Amino acid sequence: CASSETSDYPDTQYF.

The V gene is TRBV28, the J gene TRBJ2-2, with TRBD1 as a possible D gene (5 bases). This CDR3 has 16 residues. V was pared by 4 bases and J by 2 bases, with 14 bases between. The germline V gene encodes CDR1 MDHEN and CDR2 SYDVKM. The CDR3 is CASSSQGTLNTGELFF. CDR3 in DNA: TGTGCCAGCAGTTCCCAGGGAACTCTAAACACCGGGGAGCTGTTTTTT.

The chain couples TRBV24-1 to TRBJ2-1; TRBD2 matches 13 bases. This CDR3 has 16 amino acids. V trimming: 2 bases; J trimming: 9 bases; junction bases outside the gene matches: 6. CDR1 and CDR2 (germline): KGHDR, SFDVKD. The CDR3: CATSDWGTSGIGEQFF. DNA for the CDR3: TGTGCCACCAGTGATTGGGGGACTAGCGGGATCGGTGAGCAGTTCTTC.

CDR3 nucleotides: TGTGCCACCAACCCGACAGGGGAAGGCTATGGCTACACCTTC. This translates into CATNPTGEGYGYTF. The chain carries TRBV24-1 and TRBJ1-2; 8 bases line up with TRBD1. V lost 8 bases to trimming and J lost 4 bases; unmatched junction nucleotides: 8. From germline, CDR1 is KGHDR and CDR2 SFDVKD. This CDR3 contains 14 residues.

The V call is TRBV19, the J call TRBJ2-5; 7 positions agree with TRBD2. The V segment lost 4 bases and the J segment 5 bases; nucleotides outside the gene matches: 10. Germline-derived CDR1 and CDR2 are LNHDA and SQIVND (reference sequence). There are 15 residues in the CDR3. CDR3 in DNA: TGTGCCAGTAGTAATGACGGGGGGAGTTCGGAGACCCAGTACTTC. Its translation: CASSNDGGSSETQYF.

V is TRBV11-2 and J is TRBJ1-4; D possibly corresponds to TRBD1 (6 bases). Germline CDR1 and CDR2: SGHAT and FQNNGV. This CDR3 contains 16 residues. Trimming took 1 base from V and 3 from J, leaving 12 bases between them. The CDR3 region has the DNA TGTGCCAGCAGCTTAGGGGCGGGGGCACCTAATGAAAAACTGTTTTTT. As protein: CASSLGAGAPNEKLFF.

This sequence joins TRBV19 and TRBJ2-1, with 11 bases aligning to TRBD2. With 4 bases clipped from V and 7 bases from J, the junction kept 12 bases outside the gene matches. The CDR3 length is 17 residues. Germline loops: CDR1 LNHDA, CDR2 SQIVND (reference sequence). In DNA form, the CDR3 reads TGTGCCAGTAGTACTCATCCACTAGCGGGAGTTTCAAATGAGCAGTTCTTC. Residues: CASSTHPLAGVSNEQFF.

The gene calls are TRBV30 and TRBJ1-2; unclear D gene. Germline V gene sequence: CDR1 GTSNPN, CDR2 SVGIG (reference sequence). V was clipped by 8 bases and J by 7 bases, with 11 bases between them. This CDR3 comprises 10 residues. The CDR3 sequence: CAQDTAGYTF. The CDR3 nucleotides read TGTGCCCAGGATACGGCTGGCTACACCTTC.

This clone is a singleton in its sample. The CDR3 DNA is TGTGCCAGCAGCCCCGCGGATGAAAAACTGTTTTTT. Its protein is CASSPADEKLFF. The V gene is TRBV3-1 (or the pseudogene TRBV3-2), the J gene TRBJ1-4; D not certain. Trimming removed 4 bases from V and 6 bases from J, with 6 bases in between. The CDR3 sequence is 12 residues long. Germline assignment: CDR1 LGHDT and CDR2 YNNKEL (reference sequence).

This clone was found a few times. The V call is TRBV25-1, the J call TRBJ1-2, with D unresolved. V was clipped by 3 bases and J by 7 bases, with 15 bases between them. CDR1 is MGHDK and CDR2 is SYGVNS in the germline V gene. This CDR3 spans 14 amino acids. CDR3: CASSEFSEEVGYTF. The DNA of the CDR3 is TGTGCCAGCAGTGAGTTTTCGGAAGAGGTTGGCTACACCTTC.

The genes are TRBV25-1 and TRBJ2-6; 7 nucleotides match TRBD1. Germline values: CDR1 MGHDK, CDR2 SYGVNS. CDR3 length: 18 amino acids. V trimming: 4 bases; J trimming: 2 bases; junction bases outside the gene matches: 11. The CDR3 DNA follows: TGTGCCAGCAGTGCAGGACAGGCTCTCCTTCCTGGGGCCAACGTCCTGACTTTC. It yields the protein CASSAGQALLPGANVLTF.

Worth noting for this clone: An end of the junction differs from the germline gene, which may be a read error. This rearrangement joins TRBV7-7 to TRBJ1-5, with TRBD1 matching over 9 bases. The CDR3 totals 17 residues. Germline lookup yields CDR1 SSHAT and CDR2 FNYEAQ (reference sequence). This chain's CDR3 is CASSGRDRAYSNQPQHF. DNA for the CDR3: TGTGCTAGCAGCGGCCGGGACAGGGCTTATAGCAATCAGCCCCAGCATTTT.

This chain uses TRBV9 with TRBJ2-2; D is perhaps TRBD2 (6 bases). V shed 4 bases and J shed 6 bases, with 19 bases lying between them. The germline V gene has CDR1 SGDLS and CDR2 YYNGEE. The CDR3 is made up of 16 amino acids. This chain's CDR3 is CASSPGTSLFAGELFF. Here the CDR3 DNA reads TGTGCCAGCAGCCCTGGAACTAGCCTGTTCGCCGGGGAGCTGTTTTTT.

The chain joins TRBV10-3 to TRBJ1-1; the D is unclear. This CDR3 spans 12 amino acids. Looked up from germline, CDR1 is ENHRY and CDR2 is SYGVKD. With 0 bases removed from V and 5 bases from J, the gap between germline ends came to 4 bases. In nucleotides, the CDR3 is TGTGCCATCAGTGAGTCTGAGACTGAAGCTTTCTTT. This codes for CAISESETEAFF.

J is TRBJ2-2 and V is TRBV5-1; a possible D gene is TRBD2 (6 bases). The CDR3 is 17 amino acids. The V and J ends lost 1 base and 5 bases respectively, with 18 bases between them. Germline values: CDR1 SGHRS, CDR2 YFSETQ. The chain's CDR3 is CASSLTLGGTGTGELFF. CDR3 in DNA: TGCGCCAGCAGCTTGACGCTCGGGGGTACGGGAACCGGGGAGCTGTTTTTT.

V usage is TRBV25-1 and J usage is TRBJ1-1; perhaps TRBD1 as D (5 bases). Germline assignment: CDR1 MGHDK and CDR2 SYGVNS. This CDR3 is built from 13 residues. V was trimmed by 3 bases and J by 3 bases, leaving 8 bases between them. CDR3 DNA: TGTGCCAGCAGTGATAACAGGTACACTGAAGCTTTCTTT. Residues: CASSDNRYTEAFF.

The V call is TRBV12-5, the J call TRBJ2-7; D is perhaps TRBD1 (5 bases). Germline assignment: CDR1 LGHNT and CDR2 FRNRAP. Trimming left V 1 base short and J 4 bases short, with 8 bases between. This CDR3 is 13 amino acids long. CDR3 loop: CASGLAGLYEQYV. Written as DNA, the CDR3 is TGTGCTAGTGGTTTGGCAGGGCTATACGAGCAGTACGTC.